The 7 T cell receptor beta chains below were found in one sample sequenced in a study of T cells in Graves' hyperthyroidism and ophthalmopathy. The investigators amplified TCR beta CDR3 regions from RNA transcripts. The HTBI primer set served for first-round RT-PCR of the TCR CDR3. TCRdb redid the calling of the multiplex PCR reads with MiXCR, one entry per CDR3 protein. The table records roughly 500,000 distinct CDR3 sequences, 15% to 20% of them present only once. Sequenced input: blood. The receptors originated from a woman aged 25 to 39 with Graves' ophthalmopathy.

This rearrangement joins TRBV25-1 to TRBJ2-3; 12 positions agree with TRBD2. V lost 2 bases, J lost 0 bases, and 3 bases stayed unmatched. The germline gives CDR1 MGHDK, CDR2 SYGVNS. The CDR3 loop spans 17 amino acids. CDR3 sequence (DNA): TGTGCCAGCAGTGAACCGGGACTAGCGGGTAGCACAGATACGCAGTATTTT. Translation: CASSEPGLAGSTDTQYF.

The rearrangement uses TRBV27 and TRBJ2-7; 16 bases are a match to TRBD2. The CDR3 runs to 16 residues. V was pared by 8 bases and J by 2 bases, with 6 bases of the junction left unmatched. CDR1 and CDR2 (germline): MNHEY, SMNVEV (reference sequence). CDR3 nucleotides: TGTGCCAGCTCGGGACTAGCGGGAGGGTCCCCCTACGAGCAGTACTTC. Translating gives CASSGLAGGSPYEQYF.

This clonotype turned up a few times. V is TRBV5-1 and J is TRBJ2-1; D may correspond to TRBD1 or TRBD2 (5 bases each). The germline gives CDR1 SGHRS, CDR2 YFSETQ. V lost 1 base and J lost 4, with 15 bases in between. The CDR3 has 16 residues. The CDR3, as DNA: TGCGCCAGCAGCTTGACCCCCCGGGACGGATACAATGAGCAGTTCTTC. Translating it yields CASSLTPRDGYNEQFF.

This clonotype was seen many times. The chain recombines TRBV18 with TRBJ2-7, with TRBD1 as a possible D gene (6 bases). V was shortened by 4 bases and J by 0 bases, with 10 bases between the two germline ends. CDR1 and CDR2 from the germline V gene are KGHSH and LQKENI. The CDR3 runs 14 residues. The CDR3 DNA is TGTGCCAGCTCACGCCGACAGGACTCCTACGAGCAGTACTTC. Its translation is CASSRRQDSYEQYF.

This clonotype showed up just a few times. This chain joins TRBV20-1 and TRBJ2-3, with TRBD2 identical over 9 bases. J lost 2 bases, V lost 5 bases, and 8 bases had no gene match. This CDR3 has 15 amino acids. In germline, CDR1 is DFQATT, CDR2 SNEGSKA (reference sequence). CDR3 sequence reads: CSARGLARVTDTQYF. The CDR3 region has the DNA TGCAGTGCTCGTGGACTAGCGCGAGTCACAGATACGCAGTATTTT.

This clonotype was seen many times. This chain uses TRBV13 with TRBJ2-5, with 9 bases matching TRBD1. CDR1 is PRHDT, CDR2 FYEKMQ, per germline (reference sequence). The V gene end was trimmed by 2 bases and the J gene end by 4 bases; junction bases not matched to a gene: 8. There are 16 residues in the CDR3. The CDR3 sequence is CASSLKTGGFGETQYF. In DNA, the CDR3 is TGTGCCAGCAGCTTAAAAACAGGGGGCTTCGGAGAGACCCAGTACTTC. The full variable domain, rest sourced from reference TRBV13 and TRBJ2-5, is AAGVIQSPRHLIKEKRETATLKCYPIPRHDTVYWYQQGPGQDPQFLISFYEKMQSDKGSIPDRFSAQQFSDYHSELNMSSLELGDSALYFCASSLKTGGFGETQYFGPGTRLLVL.

The V call is TRBV29-1, the J call TRBJ1-1; 10 positions match TRBD1. This CDR3 comprises 13 residues. Germline V gene sequence: CDR1 SQVTM, CDR2 ANQGSEA. J gave up 4 bases and V 4 bases, and 3 bases lay outside the gene matches. CDR3 amino acids: CSVVRTGGTEAFF. The CDR3 DNA is TGCAGCGTTGTGAGGACAGGGGGCACTGAAGCTTTCTTT.